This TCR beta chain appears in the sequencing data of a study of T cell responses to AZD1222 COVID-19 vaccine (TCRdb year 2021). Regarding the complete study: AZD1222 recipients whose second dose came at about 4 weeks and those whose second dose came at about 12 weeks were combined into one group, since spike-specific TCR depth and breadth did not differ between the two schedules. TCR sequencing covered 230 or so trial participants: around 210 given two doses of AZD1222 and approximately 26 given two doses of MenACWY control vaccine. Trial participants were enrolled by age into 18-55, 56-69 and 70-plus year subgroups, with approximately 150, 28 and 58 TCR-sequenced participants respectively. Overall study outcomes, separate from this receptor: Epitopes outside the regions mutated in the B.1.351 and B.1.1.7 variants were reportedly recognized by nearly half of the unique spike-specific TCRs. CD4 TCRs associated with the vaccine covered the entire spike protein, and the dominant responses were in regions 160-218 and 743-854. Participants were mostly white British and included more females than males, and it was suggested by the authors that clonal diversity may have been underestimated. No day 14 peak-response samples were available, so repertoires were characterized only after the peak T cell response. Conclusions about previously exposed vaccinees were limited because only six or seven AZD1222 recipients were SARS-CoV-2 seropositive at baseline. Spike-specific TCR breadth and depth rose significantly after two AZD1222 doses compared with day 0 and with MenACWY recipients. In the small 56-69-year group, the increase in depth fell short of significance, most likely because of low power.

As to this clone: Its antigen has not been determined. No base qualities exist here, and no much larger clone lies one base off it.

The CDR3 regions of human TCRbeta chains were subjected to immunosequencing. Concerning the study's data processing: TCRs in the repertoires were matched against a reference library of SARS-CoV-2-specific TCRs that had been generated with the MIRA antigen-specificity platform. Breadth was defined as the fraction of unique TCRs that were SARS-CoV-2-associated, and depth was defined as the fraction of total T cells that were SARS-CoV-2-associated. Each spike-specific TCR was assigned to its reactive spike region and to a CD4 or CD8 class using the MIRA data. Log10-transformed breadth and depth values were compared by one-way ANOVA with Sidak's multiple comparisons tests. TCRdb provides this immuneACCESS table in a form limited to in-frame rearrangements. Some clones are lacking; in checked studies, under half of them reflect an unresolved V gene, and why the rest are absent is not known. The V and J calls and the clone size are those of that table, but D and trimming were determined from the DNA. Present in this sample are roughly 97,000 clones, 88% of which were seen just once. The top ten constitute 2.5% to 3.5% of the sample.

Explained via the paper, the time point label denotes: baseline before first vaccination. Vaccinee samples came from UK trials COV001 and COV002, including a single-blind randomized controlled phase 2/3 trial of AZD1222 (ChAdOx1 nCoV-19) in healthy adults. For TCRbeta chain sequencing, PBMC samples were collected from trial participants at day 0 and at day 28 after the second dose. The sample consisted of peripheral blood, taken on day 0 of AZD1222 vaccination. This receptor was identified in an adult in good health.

The CDR3 sequence is CASSIRTGGSPEAFF. The nucleotide sequence reads TGTGCCAGCAGTATCCGGACAGGGGGAAGTCCTGAAGCTTTCTTT. The sequence links TRBV6-2 or TRBV6-3 to TRBJ1-1; TRBD1 fits 10 bases in the junction. From its cysteine to its phenylalanine, the CDR3 spans 15 amino acids. Of the read, only the CDR3 DNA is kept; its 45 bases are in frame from base 1. The germline V gene provides CDR1 MNHEY and CDR2 SVGEGT. V ends up 5 bases short and J 6 bases short, with an unmatched junction base count of 9.